A single sample gave rise to the 9 T cell receptor beta chains below, sequenced in a study of T cell responses to AZD1222 COVID-19 vaccine. This table comes from immunoSEQ multiplex PCR, and its TCRdb copy is limited to in-frame clones, with some not included. Among tens of thousands of clones listed, approximately 78% were seen once. The specimen comprised peripheral blood, sampled on day 0 of AZD1222 vaccination. These receptors were collected from an adult in good health.

The genes are TRBV6-2 or TRBV6-3 and TRBJ1-3; a possible D gene is TRBD1 (6 bases). The CDR3 has 14 amino acids. Per the germline V gene, CDR1 is MNHEY and CDR2 is SVGEGT. Trimming left V 2 bases short and J 5 bases short, with 10 bases between. In DNA, the CDR3 is TGTGCCAGCAGTTACGTGGGGGCGAGAAACACCATATATTTT. It is translated as CASSYVGARNTIYF.

This clone came up a few times. The rearrangement joins TRBV3-1 (or the pseudogene TRBV3-2) to TRBJ2-1; TRBD2 matches 9 bases. This CDR3 region has 17 residues. CDR1 LGHDT and CDR2 YNNKEL come from the germline V gene (reference sequence). V lost 0 bases and J lost 4; bases outside the gene matches: 7. The CDR3 region is CASSQEREGPSYNEQFF. The CDR3 DNA follows: TGTGCCAGCAGCCAAGAGCGGGAGGGCCCTAGTTACAATGAGCAGTTCTTC.

The rearrangement uses TRBV7-9 and TRBJ2-7; D is possibly TRBD1 (6 bases). Germline V lookup: CDR1 SEHNR, CDR2 FQNEAQ (reference sequence). This CDR3 has 14 residues. V was pared by 4 bases and J by 6 bases, with 16 bases between. The CDR3 DNA reads as TGTGCCAGCAGCTCAGCCCGGCAGGGGCTCGAGCAGTACTTC. It codes for CASSSARQGLEQYF. The complete variable domain, with remaining parts taken from reference TRBV7-9 and TRBJ2-7, reads DTGVSQNPRHKITKRGQNVTFRCDPISEHNRLYWYRQTLGQGPEFLTYFQNEAQLEKSRLLSDRFSAERPKGSFSTLEIQRTEQGDSAMYLCASSSARQGLEQYFGPGTRLTVT.

V and J are TRBV10-3 and TRBJ2-1; D unresolved. There are 14 residues in the CDR3. The V gene lost 3 bases and the J gene lost 0 bases, with 6 bases spanning the gap. Looked up from germline, CDR1 is ENHRY and CDR2 is SYGVKD. The CDR3 sequence is CAISDALSYNEQFF. DNA for the CDR3: TGTGCCATCAGTGACGCACTCTCCTACAATGAGCAGTTCTTC.

The chain uses TRBV7-8 and TRBJ1-4; D is unclear. The CDR3 contains 13 residues. Deletions cut 5 bases from V and 5 bases from J, with 9 bases between. The germline V gene encodes CDR1 SGHVS and CDR2 FQNEAQ. CDR3 bases: TGTGCCAGCAGCGGGCGCGGAAATGAAAAACTGTTTTTT. The encoded protein is CASSGRGNEKLFF.

The genes are TRBV11-2 and TRBJ2-7; D could derive from TRBD1 or TRBD2 (6 bases each). CDR3 length: 15 residues. V dropped 5 bases and J dropped 7 bases, with 21 bases sitting between them. The germline gives CDR1 SGHAT, CDR2 FQNNGV. CDR3 in DNA: TGTGCCAGCAGCCCAAGAGGGCAGGGGCGGGGAGAGCAGTACTTC. Translating it yields CASSPRGQGRGEQYF. Full variable domain (rest looked up from reference TRBV11-2 and TRBJ2-7): EAGVAQSPRYKIIEKRQSVAFWCNPISGHATLYWYQQILGQGPKLLIQFQNNGVVDDSQLPKDRFSAERLKGVDSTLKIQPAKLEDSAVYLCASSPRGQGRGEQYFGPGTRLTVT.

The genes are TRBV18 and TRBJ2-5, with D uncertain. V lost 0 bases to trimming and J lost 2 bases, with 13 bases between them. Germline assignment: CDR1 KGHSH and CDR2 LQKENI. This CDR3 is 16 amino acids long. The DNA for the CDR3 is TGTGCCAGCTCACCACCCATCCACGCCCAGCAAGAGACCCAGTACTTC. This codes for CASSPPIHAQQETQYF.

The chain links TRBV28 to TRBJ1-6; no clear D. CDR3 length equals 15 residues. CDR1 is MDHEN and CDR2 is SYDVKM in the germline V gene. The V end lost 3 bases, the J end lost 0 bases, and 6 bases lay between the germline ends. The CDR3 loop reads CASSFDNSYNSPLHF. The CDR3, as DNA: TGTGCCAGCAGTTTTGACAACTCCTATAATTCACCCCTCCACTTT.

This clone was seen only a few times. V usage is TRBV28 and J usage is TRBJ1-1; D is possibly TRBD1 (6 bases). The CDR3 length is 16 residues. The V gene's germline CDR1 is MDHEN and CDR2 SYDVKM. V was cut by 6 bases and J by 0 bases, with 17 bases left in between. CDR3 sequence (DNA): TGTGCCAGCAGGTTGTGGGGGGGCAGCCTGAACACTGAAGCTTTCTTT. Encoded protein: CASRLWGGSLNTEAFF. The full variable domain, rest sourced from reference TRBV28 and TRBJ1-1, is DVKVTQSSRYLVKRTGEKVFLECVQDMDHENMFWYRQDPGLGLRLIYFSYDVKMKEKGDIPEGYSVSREKKERFSLILESASTNQTSMYLCASRLWGGSLNTEAFFGQGTRLTVV.